These T cell receptor beta chains were read from a single sample in a study of T-cell reconstitution after alpha-beta-depleted transplantation in children. TCRdb reprocessed the PCR reads with MiXCR, giving one entry per CDR3 protein. The sample includes fewer than 200,000 distinct CDR3 sequences, more than 6.5% seen only once; the top ten take 3% to 3.5%. The specimen comprised PBMCs from the stem cell graft donor, sampled from the stem cell graft. Receptors originate from a human donor who donated a stem cell graft to a child with Wiskott-Aldrich syndrome. Each CDR3 is given with its conserved first and last residue. Fields, in order: clone size, D gene, J gene, V gene, CDR3 DNA, CDR3 protein. D genes are given only for firm matches. The size field is filled for only some rows; it gives once, few, many or a size class.

clone size: -
D gene: -
J gene: TRBJ1-1
V gene: TRBV5-6
CDR3 DNA: TGTGCCAGCGGCCCCAGGGTTCTCAACACTGAAGCTTTCTTT
CDR3 protein: CASGPRVLNTEAFF

clone size: many
D gene: TRBD2
J gene: TRBJ2-3
V gene: TRBV5-1
CDR3 DNA: TGCGCCAGCAGCTTGATACCTAGCGGGGTGGATACGCAGTATTTT
CDR3 protein: CASSLIPSGVDTQYF

clone size: few
D gene: -
J gene: TRBJ2-3
V gene: TRBV7-9
CDR3 DNA: TGTGCCAGCAAGCGACGGGGGGCACGAGATACGCAGTATTTT
CDR3 protein: CASKRRGARDTQYF

clone size: many
D gene: -
J gene: TRBJ2-5
V gene: TRBV7-9
CDR3 DNA: TGTGCCAGCAGCTCCGGGGACGAGACCCAGTACTTC
CDR3 protein: CASSSGDETQYF

clone size: many
D gene: -
J gene: TRBJ1-1
V gene: TRBV7-2
CDR3 DNA: TGTGCCAGCATAGAGTATGGCACTGAAGCTTTCTTT
CDR3 protein: CASIEYGTEAFF

clone size: -
D gene: -
J gene: TRBJ2-3
V gene: TRBV2
CDR3 DNA: TGTGCCAGCAAGATGGCAGCAGATACGCAGTATTTT
CDR3 protein: CASKMAADTQYF

clone size: many
D gene: TRBD2
J gene: TRBJ2-1
V gene: TRBV5-1
CDR3 DNA: TGCGCCAGCAGCCAACTAGCGGGAGGGCCCCATGAGCAGTTCTTC
CDR3 protein: CASSQLAGGPHEQFF

clone size: many
D gene: -
J gene: TRBJ2-3
V gene: TRBV29-1
CDR3 DNA: TGCAGCGCCAGAAATGGAGATACGCAGTATTTT
CDR3 protein: CSARNGDTQYF

clone size: many
D gene: -
J gene: TRBJ2-1
V gene: TRBV5-1
CDR3 DNA: TGCGCCAGCAGCTTGGAGGGACGGTTGTTCTCCTACAATGAGCAGTTCTTC
CDR3 protein: CASSLEGRLFSYNEQFF

clone size: few
D gene: -
J gene: TRBJ1-6
V gene: TRBV12-3/TRBV12-4
CDR3 DNA: TGTGCCAGCAGTCAGGCCTTCCCTTGGGGAAATTCACCCCTCCACTTT
CDR3 protein: CASSQAFPWGNSPLHF

clone size: many
D gene: TRBD1
J gene: TRBJ1-5
V gene: TRBV7-8
CDR3 DNA: TGTGCCAGCAGCCCGACGGACAGGGTCAGCAATCAGCCCCAGCATTTT
CDR3 protein: CASSPTDRVSNQPQHF

clone size: many
D gene: -
J gene: TRBJ2-3
V gene: TRBV7-8
CDR3 DNA: TGTGCCAGCAGCTCCGGGACTCTCTCTAGCACAGATACGCAGTATTTT
CDR3 protein: CASSSGTLSSTDTQYF

clone size: many
D gene: -
J gene: TRBJ1-2
V gene: TRBV15
CDR3 DNA: TGTGCCACCAGCAGAGACACGGAGAATGGCTACACCTTC
CDR3 protein: CATSRDTENGYTF

clone size: many
D gene: TRBD1
J gene: TRBJ2-2
V gene: TRBV13
CDR3 DNA: TGTGCCAGCAGCACTCGGGACAGAAACACCGGGGAGCTGTTTTTT
CDR3 protein: CASSTRDRNTGELFF

clone size: many
D gene: TRBD2
J gene: TRBJ2-7
V gene: TRBV18
CDR3 DNA: TGTGCCAGCTCACCATCCGGGGGGGACCACGAGCAGTACTTC
CDR3 protein: CASSPSGGDHEQYF

clone size: many
D gene: TRBD1
J gene: TRBJ1-4
V gene: TRBV29-1
CDR3 DNA: TGCAGCGTGATGTACAGGGGGCGCGAAAAACTGTTTTTT
CDR3 protein: CSVMYRGREKLFF

clone size: many
D gene: TRBD1
J gene: TRBJ2-3
V gene: TRBV4-1
CDR3 DNA: TGCGCCAGCAGCCAAGAGAAGGACAGGGACGGGCAGTATTTT
CDR3 protein: CASSQEKDRDGQYF

clone size: many
D gene: TRBD1
J gene: TRBJ2-1
V gene: TRBV20-1
CDR3 DNA: TGCAGTGCTAGGGACAGGGGGCTGGGTGAGCAGTTCTTC
CDR3 protein: CSARDRGLGEQFF

clone size: few
D gene: -
J gene: TRBJ2-1
V gene: TRBV4-3
CDR3 DNA: TGCGCCAGCAGCCAAGATTTAGGGGATTTCGACAATGAGCAGTTCTTC
CDR3 protein: CASSQDLGDFDNEQFF

clone size: many
D gene: -
J gene: TRBJ2-4
V gene: TRBV4-3
CDR3 DNA: TGCGCCAGCAGCCCAGATGGGAATTGGGGCAAAAACATTCAGTACTTC
CDR3 protein: CASSPDGNWGKNIQYF

clone size: many
D gene: TRBD2
J gene: TRBJ2-7
V gene: TRBV20-1
CDR3 DNA: TGCAGTGCTAGAGGGTCCGGGACTAGCAGATCCTACGAGCAGTACTTC
CDR3 protein: CSARGSGTSRSYEQYF

clone size: many
D gene: TRBD1
J gene: TRBJ2-1
V gene: TRBV27
CDR3 DNA: TGTGCCAGCCGAAAGGGGGCCCCTGGCTACAATGAGCAGTTCTTC
CDR3 protein: CASRKGAPGYNEQFF

clone size: -
D gene: -
J gene: TRBJ1-6
V gene: TRBV6-5
CDR3 DNA: TGTGCCAGCAGTACGGACTGGGGGAATTCACCCCTCCACTTT
CDR3 protein: CASSTDWGNSPLHF

clone size: many
D gene: -
J gene: TRBJ1-1
V gene: TRBV12-3/TRBV12-4
CDR3 DNA: TGTGCCAGCAGTTTCGATATAGGGGGAAAGGGGGGAACTGAAGCTTTCTTT
CDR3 protein: CASSFDIGGKGGTEAFF

clone size: few
D gene: -
J gene: TRBJ1-5
V gene: TRBV5-1
CDR3 DNA: TGCGCCAGCAGCTTGGGGCCCGATCAGCCCCAGCATTTT
CDR3 protein: CASSLGPDQPQHF

clone size: many
D gene: TRBD2
J gene: TRBJ2-1
V gene: TRBV6-2/TRBV6-3
CDR3 DNA: TGTGCCAGCAGTTACCCCCCGTCGGGGACTAGAAATGAGCAGTTCTTC
CDR3 protein: CASSYPPSGTRNEQFF

clone size: many
D gene: -
J gene: TRBJ2-1
V gene: TRBV12-3/TRBV12-4
CDR3 DNA: TGTGCCAGCAGCCTGGGGGGTGAGCAGTTCTTC
CDR3 protein: CASSLGGEQFF

clone size: few
D gene: TRBD1
J gene: TRBJ1-5
V gene: TRBV7-9
CDR3 DNA: TGTGCCAGCAGCCCGTATGACAGGGTGAGCAATCAGCCCCAGCATTTT
CDR3 protein: CASSPYDRVSNQPQHF

clone size: many
D gene: -
J gene: TRBJ2-2
V gene: TRBV5-1
CDR3 DNA: TGTGCCAGCAGCTTACAGGGCAACACCGGGGAGCTGTTTTTT
CDR3 protein: CASSLQGNTGELFF

clone size: many
D gene: TRBD1
J gene: TRBJ2-1
V gene: TRBV14
CDR3 DNA: TGTGCCAGCAGCCCGGACAGGGGGTCAAGAAATGAGCAGTTCTTC
CDR3 protein: CASSPDRGSRNEQFF

clone size: many
D gene: TRBD1
J gene: TRBJ1-2
V gene: TRBV7-9
CDR3 DNA: TGTGCCAGCAGCTTCCCGACAGGGGCTCACTATGGCTACACCTTC
CDR3 protein: CASSFPTGAHYGYTF

clone size: -
D gene: TRBD2
J gene: TRBJ2-5
V gene: TRBV20-1
CDR3 DNA: TGCAGTGCTAGCGGGACCCTAGCGGACCAAGAGACCCAGTACTTC
CDR3 protein: CSASGTLADQETQYF

clone size: many
D gene: TRBD1
J gene: TRBJ1-1
V gene: TRBV24-1
CDR3 DNA: TGTGCCACCAGTAGGACAGGCTACACTGAAGCTTTCTTT
CDR3 protein: CATSRTGYTEAFF

clone size: many
D gene: -
J gene: TRBJ2-6
V gene: TRBV12-3/TRBV12-4
CDR3 DNA: TGTGCCAGCAGTTTAAGCAGGGGCTCTGGGGCCAACGTCCTGACTTTC
CDR3 protein: CASSLSRGSGANVLTF

clone size: many
D gene: TRBD1
J gene: TRBJ1-1
V gene: TRBV5-1
CDR3 DNA: TGCGCCAGCAGCTTGAAGGGGGCTGACACTGAAGCTTTCTTT
CDR3 protein: CASSLKGADTEAFF

clone size: few
D gene: -
J gene: TRBJ1-1
V gene: TRBV10-3
CDR3 DNA: TGTGCCAGCCAAATTACCCCTCGCGTGGGCACTGAAGCTTTCTTT
CDR3 protein: CASQITPRVGTEAFF

clone size: many
D gene: -
J gene: TRBJ1-4
V gene: TRBV6-5
CDR3 DNA: TGTGCCAGCAGTTACTCTGAGAGACGTAATGAAAAACTGTTTTTT
CDR3 protein: CASSYSERRNEKLFF

clone size: few
D gene: TRBD1
J gene: TRBJ1-1
V gene: TRBV5-1
CDR3 DNA: TGCGCCAGCAGCCTGGGGACAGGGGGAAGGAGGGCTGAAGCTTTCTTT
CDR3 protein: CASSLGTGGRRAEAFF

clone size: few
D gene: TRBD2
J gene: TRBJ2-3
V gene: TRBV25-1
CDR3 DNA: TGTGCCAGCAGTGATCCTGGCGGGGAGGGCCCCACAGATACGCAGTATTTT
CDR3 protein: CASSDPGGEGPTDTQYF

clone size: few
D gene: -
J gene: TRBJ1-6
V gene: TRBV20-1
CDR3 DNA: TGCAGTGCACTTCGGACAGTTCGTCCCAAATATAATTCACCCCTCCACTTT
CDR3 protein: CSALRTVRPKYNSPLHF